This T cell receptor beta chain was profiled in a study of T-cell memory formation after mild COVID-19. In TCRdb, the 5' RACE reads were re-called with MiXCR into one record per CDR3 protein. This sample yields tens of thousands of distinct CDR3 sequences, of which more than 10% are seen a single time; about 28% belongs to the top ten. The V gene's germline CDR1 is DFQATT and CDR2 SNEGSKA (reference sequence). There are 14 residues in the CDR3. V was trimmed by 3 bases and J by 4 bases, leaving 16 bases between them. Only a few counts were recorded for this clonotype. Sequenced material: PBMCs or a T cell subset sorted from them (not recorded which). The chain has TRBV20-1 and TRBJ2-7, with D hard to call. This TCR came from an adult woman who had mild COVID-19 (a few samples of this study predate the infection). Cell type and time point are not known. The CDR3 nucleotides are TGCAGTGCTAGGCGAGTAGCTGGGATATACGAGCAGTACTTC. This sequence encodes CSARRVAGIYEQYF.